These T cell receptor beta chains were read from a single sample in a study of OX40 agonist ivuxolimab in advanced cancers. Method: immunoSEQ multiplex PCR; TCRdb's copy keeps in-frame clones and lacks some. Of over 70,000 clones listed, 70% to 90% were seen once; the top ten hold about 7.7%. This material consisted of CD4+ or CD8+ T cells sorted from blood, taken in a trial of the OX40 agonist ivuxolimab. These receptors came from an adult with an advanced solid tumor such as melanoma, head and neck, liver or kidney cancer. CDR3s include the opening cysteine and the closing phenylalanine or tryptophan. D genes are given only for firm matches. Size tells how often a clone was seen (once, few, many) or the class of an expanded clone, and some rows leave it out.

CDR3nt: TGTGCCAGCAGCTTTGAGTTTTTCGGGGCCTCTGGGGCCAACGTCCTGACTTTC
CDR3aa: CASSFEFFGASGANVLTF
d_gene: NA
j_gene: TRBJ2-6
v_gene: TRBV11-1
abundance: NA

CDR3nt: TGTGCCAGCAGCTTTTACAGGGGGCTCTCCTACGAGCAGTACTTC
CDR3aa: CASSFYRGLSYEQYF
d_gene: TRBD1
j_gene: TRBJ2-7
v_gene: TRBV7-2
abundance: NA

CDR3nt: TGTGCCAGCAGCTTAGGGGGGGCCGATGGCTACACCTTC
CDR3aa: CASSLGGADGYTF
d_gene: NA
j_gene: TRBJ1-2
v_gene: TRBV11-2
abundance: NA

CDR3nt: TGTGCCAGCAGTCCCAACCAAGAGACCCAGTACTTC
CDR3aa: CASSPNQETQYF
d_gene: NA
j_gene: TRBJ2-5
v_gene: TRBV27
abundance: NA

CDR3nt: TGCGCCAGCAGCCAAGGACAGGGTTTGGACACTGAAGCTTTCTTT
CDR3aa: CASSQGQGLDTEAFF
d_gene: TRBD1
j_gene: TRBJ1-1
v_gene: TRBV4-1
abundance: NA

CDR3nt: TGCGCCAGCAGTCCACCGGGACATCACTACGAGCAGTACTTC
CDR3aa: CASSPPGHHYEQYF
d_gene: NA
j_gene: TRBJ2-7
v_gene: TRBV23-1
abundance: NA

CDR3nt: TGTGCCAGCAGGGAGAGAAACTATGGCTACACCTTC
CDR3aa: CASRERNYGYTF
d_gene: NA
j_gene: TRBJ1-2
v_gene: TRBV5-5
abundance: once

CDR3nt: TGCGCCAGCAGTGGGAAATGGGTATTTGAAGCTTTCTTT
CDR3aa: CASSGKWVFEAFF
d_gene: NA
j_gene: TRBJ1-1
v_gene: TRBV10-2
abundance: NA

CDR3nt: TGTGCCAGCAGCTTAGGGACGGGAGAGGCTGATACGCAGTATTTT
CDR3aa: CASSLGTGEADTQYF
d_gene: NA
j_gene: TRBJ2-3
v_gene: TRBV7-9
abundance: once

CDR3nt: TGTGCCAGCAGCCCAACACTTGGTCAGCCCCAGCATTTT
CDR3aa: CASSPTLGQPQHF
d_gene: NA
j_gene: TRBJ1-5
v_gene: TRBV7-3
abundance: NA

CDR3nt: TGTGCCAGTAGGGAGACTAGCGGGCCGTTCTACGAGCAGTACTTC
CDR3aa: CASRETSGPFYEQYF
d_gene: TRBD2
j_gene: TRBJ2-7
v_gene: TRBV19
abundance: NA

CDR3nt: TGTGCCAGCAGGGCAGGGGGTGAAAAACTGTTTTTT
CDR3aa: CASRAGGEKLFF
d_gene: TRBD1
j_gene: TRBJ1-4
v_gene: TRBV28
abundance: NA

CDR3nt: TGTGCCAGCAGTTTATTCGCAGTTTCCCAAGAGACCCAGTACTTC
CDR3aa: CASSLFAVSQETQYF
d_gene: NA
j_gene: TRBJ2-5
v_gene: TRBV28
abundance: NA

CDR3nt: TGTGCCAGCAGTTTGGTCCGCAGCTCCTACGAGCAGTACTTC
CDR3aa: CASSLVRSSYEQYF
d_gene: NA
j_gene: TRBJ2-7
v_gene: TRBV28
abundance: NA

CDR3nt: TGTGCCAGCAGCAAAAAAGGGAACACTCAGGGTGTTGGGTATTTT
CDR3aa: CASSKKGNTQGVGYF
d_gene: NA
j_gene: TRBJ2-3
v_gene: TRBV21-1
abundance: NA

CDR3nt: TGCGCCAGCAGCCATAGGGACAGCTTCGCCTATGGCTACACCTTC
CDR3aa: CASSHRDSFAYGYTF
d_gene: TRBD1
j_gene: TRBJ1-2
v_gene: TRBV4-1
abundance: NA

CDR3nt: TGTGCCAGCAGTTTAGGCCCCCATGAGCAGCTCCAAGAGACCCAGTACTTC
CDR3aa: CASSLGPHEQLQETQYF
d_gene: NA
j_gene: TRBJ2-5
v_gene: TRBV28
abundance: NA

CDR3nt: TGCGCCAGCAGCGTCAGGGGTGTGAACACCGGGGAGCTGTTTTTT
CDR3aa: CASSVRGVNTGELFF
d_gene: NA
j_gene: TRBJ2-2
v_gene: TRBV5-1
abundance: few

CDR3nt: TGTGCCAGCAGCGTGGGCCACGGATCCTACGAGCAGTACTTC
CDR3aa: CASSVGHGSYEQYF
d_gene: NA
j_gene: TRBJ2-7
v_gene: TRBV9
abundance: NA

CDR3nt: TGTGCCAGCATAGGGGGGGGCACAGATACGCAGTATTTT
CDR3aa: CASIGGGTDTQYF
d_gene: NA
j_gene: TRBJ2-3
v_gene: TRBV27
abundance: once

CDR3nt: TGTGCCAGCAGCTTTACAGGTGTCTCCTACGAGCAGTACTTC
CDR3aa: CASSFTGVSYEQYF
d_gene: NA
j_gene: TRBJ2-7
v_gene: TRBV5-4
abundance: NA

CDR3nt: TGCGCCAGCAGCTTAGGAAGGGGTGAAGCTTTCTTT
CDR3aa: CASSLGRGEAFF
d_gene: NA
j_gene: TRBJ1-1
v_gene: TRBV5-1
abundance: NA

CDR3nt: TGTGCCAGCAGCCTCACAGGGGGTGGCGGCTACACCTTC
CDR3aa: CASSLTGGGGYTF
d_gene: TRBD1
j_gene: TRBJ1-2
v_gene: TRBV7-6
abundance: NA

CDR3nt: TGTGCCAGCAGCCCAACGGACGGAAACTATGGCTACACCTTC
CDR3aa: CASSPTDGNYGYTF
d_gene: NA
j_gene: TRBJ1-2
v_gene: TRBV11-1
abundance: few

CDR3nt: TGCAGCGGCTACAGGCCTAGCACAGATACGCAGTATTTT
CDR3aa: CSGYRPSTDTQYF
d_gene: NA
j_gene: TRBJ2-3
v_gene: TRBV29-1
abundance: NA

CDR3nt: TGCAGCGTTGATATCAACTGGAACACTGAAGCTTTCTTT
CDR3aa: CSVDINWNTEAFF
d_gene: NA
j_gene: TRBJ1-1
v_gene: TRBV29-1
abundance: NA

CDR3nt: TGTGCCAGCAGCTTAACGCCGTCTAGGGAGCAGTACTTC
CDR3aa: CASSLTPSREQYF
d_gene: NA
j_gene: TRBJ2-7
v_gene: TRBV7-3
abundance: NA

CDR3nt: TGTGCCAGCCATAAGCGGGAGATGGAGACCCAGTACTTC
CDR3aa: CASHKREMETQYF
d_gene: TRBD2
j_gene: TRBJ2-5
v_gene: TRBV27
abundance: once

CDR3nt: TGTGCCGCCACGGCCGGGACTCCCGACGAGCAGTACTTC
CDR3aa: CAATAGTPDEQYF
d_gene: NA
j_gene: TRBJ2-7
v_gene: TRBV10-3
abundance: NA

CDR3nt: TGCGCCAGCAGCCAAGACTACCCTTGGGGTTACGAGCAGTACTTC
CDR3aa: CASSQDYPWGYEQYF
d_gene: NA
j_gene: TRBJ2-7
v_gene: TRBV4-1
abundance: NA

CDR3nt: TGCAGTGCTAGAGATGATTTGGGCTACACCTTC
CDR3aa: CSARDDLGYTF
d_gene: NA
j_gene: TRBJ1-2
v_gene: TRBV20-1
abundance: many

CDR3nt: TGTGCCAGCAGGGAGCAGGGGGCGAGGGGCCAACCCCAGCATTTT
CDR3aa: CASREQGARGQPQHF
d_gene: TRBD1
j_gene: TRBJ1-5
v_gene: TRBV6-6
abundance: once

CDR3nt: TGTGCCAGCAGTTGGAGTATGGGGAACGAGCAGCACTTC
CDR3aa: CASSWSMGNEQHF
d_gene: NA
j_gene: TRBJ2-7
v_gene: TRBV6-5
abundance: NA

CDR3nt: TGTGCCAGCAGTGACGGACGGAACTATGGCTACACCTTC
CDR3aa: CASSDGRNYGYTF
d_gene: NA
j_gene: TRBJ1-2
v_gene: TRBV6-4
abundance: NA

CDR3nt: TGTGCCAGCAGCCTAAGGGTAGGGGTCACCCGTACGTCCTACGAGCAGTACTTC
CDR3aa: CASSLRVGVTRTSYEQYF
d_gene: NA
j_gene: TRBJ2-7
v_gene: TRBV27
abundance: NA

CDR3nt: TGTGCCAGCAGGCCCGGGACAGCCTCTGGAAACACCATATATTTT
CDR3aa: CASRPGTASGNTIYF
d_gene: TRBD1
j_gene: TRBJ1-3
v_gene: TRBV25-1
abundance: NA

CDR3nt: TGTGCCAGCAGCTTATACACCGGACAGACCATCTCTGGAAACACCATATATTTT
CDR3aa: CASSLYTGQTISGNTIYF
d_gene: NA
j_gene: TRBJ1-3
v_gene: TRBV7-8
abundance: NA

CDR3nt: TGCGCCAGCAGCCGTCAGACTCTGAACACTGAAGCTTTCTTT
CDR3aa: CASSRQTLNTEAFF
d_gene: NA
j_gene: TRBJ1-1
v_gene: TRBV4-1
abundance: few

CDR3nt: TGTGCCAGCAGCTTGTCAGGGTGGGGGCAAACAACTAATGAAAAACTGTTTTTT
CDR3aa: CASSLSGWGQTTNEKLFF
d_gene: NA
j_gene: TRBJ1-4
v_gene: TRBV5-6
abundance: NA

CDR3nt: TGTGCCAGCAGTGCCGGGACAGCCAGACCCGGGCAGTACTTC
CDR3aa: CASSAGTARPGQYF
d_gene: TRBD1
j_gene: TRBJ2-7
v_gene: TRBV2
abundance: once

CDR3nt: TGTGCCATCGGAGGGACAGAGAATTTGAATGGCTACACCTTC
CDR3aa: CAIGGTENLNGYTF
d_gene: TRBD1
j_gene: TRBJ1-2
v_gene: TRBV10-3
abundance: NA

CDR3nt: TGTGCCAGCAGCTTACTCCTAGCGGGGGATAACACCGGGGAGCTGTTTTTT
CDR3aa: CASSLLLAGDNTGELFF
d_gene: TRBD2
j_gene: TRBJ2-2
v_gene: TRBV7-9
abundance: NA